Following are 16 T cell receptor beta chains from one sample sequenced in a study of T cells in Graves' hyperthyroidism and ophthalmopathy. Amplification of TCR beta CDR3 regions was performed using RNA transcripts as template. When the TCR CDR3 underwent first-round RT-PCR, the HTBI primer set was used. Via MiXCR, TCRdb re-called the multiplex PCR reads, giving one row per CDR3 protein. The sample has about 500,000 distinct CDR3 sequences, about an eighth seen once. The sequenced sample was blood. The receptors were gathered from a woman aged 18-35 years with Graves' hyperthyroidism.

This clonotype was recorded a few times. V gene TRBV11-2 combines with J gene TRBJ2-1, with 7 positions matching TRBD2. Germline loops: CDR1 SGHAT, CDR2 FQNNGV. The CDR3 has 9 residues. The J segment lost 12 bases and the V segment lost 8 bases, leaving 1 base of the junction unmatched. The CDR3 here is CASGGGQFF. The CDR3 nucleotides read TGTGCCAGCGGCGGGGGGCAGTTCTTC.

This clonotype was counted at least ten times. This chain uses TRBV27 with TRBJ2-1; the match to TRBD1 covers 7 bases. V lost 6 bases, J lost 8 bases, and 7 bases stayed unmatched. Germline V lookup: CDR1 MNHEY, CDR2 SMNVEV (reference sequence). CDR3 length: 13 residues. CDR3 bases: TGTGCCAGCAGACGCGACAGGGTGCATGAGCAGTTCTTC. Translation gives CASRRDRVHEQFF.

The chain links TRBV4-1 to TRBJ1-1; perhaps TRBD1 as D (6 bases). CDR3 length equals 18 residues. Germline V gives CDR1 MGHRA, CDR2 YSYEKL. V lost 2 bases, J lost 4 bases, and 23 bases lay in between. CDR3 DNA: TGCGCCAGCAGCCAACCACCGTGGGGGCAGGGTGGGCCCACTGAAGCTTTCTTT. Translation gives CASSQPPWGQGGPTEAFF.

This clonotype was counted ten times or more. For the CDR3, the DNA is TGTGCCAGCAGCGCTTCCTCCTTCAGACAGGGGCAACGGAAAGAGACCCAGTACTTC. Protein: CASSASSFRQGQRKETQYF. The rearrangement uses TRBV9 and TRBJ2-5; 8 positions agree with TRBD1. Germline loops: CDR1 SGDLS, CDR2 YYNGEE. Losses at the gene ends were 3 bases for V and 3 bases for J; bases not matched to a gene: 19. The CDR3 extends over 19 amino acids.

This sequence joins TRBV30 and TRBJ1-5; perhaps TRBD1 as D (5 bases). Trimming pared 0 bases from V and 1 base from J, leaving 7 bases between. The CDR3 runs to 14 residues. The germline V gene has CDR1 GTSNPN and CDR2 SVGIG (reference sequence). CDR3 region: CAWSVWGSNQPQHF. The CDR3 nucleotides read TGTGCCTGGAGTGTATGGGGGAGCAATCAGCCCCAGCATTTT.

J is TRBJ1-5 and V is TRBV7-8; no clear D gene. This CDR3 region has 15 residues. Germline-derived CDR1 and CDR2 are SGHVS and FQNEAQ. The V and J ends lost 2 bases and 2 bases respectively, with 10 bases between them. The CDR3 DNA reads TGTGCCAGCAGCTTAACTACGTGGGGCAATCAGCCCCAGCATTTT. It yields the protein CASSLTTWGNQPQHF.

This clonotype was counted ten times or more. The chain couples TRBV6-5 to TRBJ1-1, with no clear D. Trimming left V 3 bases short and J 3 bases short, with 8 bases between. The CDR3 contains 13 residues. Germline lookup yields CDR1 MNHEY and CDR2 SVGAGI. CDR3 sequence: CASSYEEDTEAFF. In DNA form, the CDR3 reads TGTGCCAGCAGTTATGAGGAGGACACTGAAGCTTTCTTT.

This clonotype came up a few times. The rearrangement joins TRBV6-1 to TRBJ2-3, with 10 bases matching TRBD1. Trimming removed 6 bases from V and 1 base from J; junction bases left unmatched: 7. The CDR3 has 16 amino acids. CDR1 is MNHNS, CDR2 SASEGT, per germline. The DNA of the CDR3 is TGTGCCAGCAGAATCAGAGGGACAGGGGGCACAGATACGCAGTATTTT. Encoded protein: CASRIRGTGGTDTQYF.

This clonotype was observed a few times. A much bigger clone sits one base away, suggesting this may be a read error. CDR3 DNA sequence: TGTGTCAGCAGGGACTCCGACTACACTGAAGCTTTCTTT. Translating gives CVSRDSDYTEAFF. The chain recombines TRBV12-3 or TRBV12-4 with TRBJ1-1, with a tentative D call TRBD1 (5 bases). This CDR3 has 13 residues.

The rearrangement links TRBV20-1 to TRBJ2-7; D uncertain. This CDR3 has 11 amino acids. Germline V gives CDR1 DFQATT, CDR2 SNEGSKA (reference sequence). Trimming pared 6 bases from V and 1 base from J, leaving 7 bases between. The CDR3: CSASQSYEQYF. CDR3 DNA: TGCAGTGCCAGCCAATCCTACGAGCAGTACTTC.

A note on this clonotype: A much larger clonotype is one base distant, so this may be a read error. The chain uses TRBV5-1 and TRBJ2-3; the D is unclear. This CDR3 contains 14 residues. CDR1 is SGHRS, CDR2 YFSETQ, per germline. The CDR3 DNA reads as TGCGCCGGCAGCTTGCTGCAGAGCACAGATACGCAGTATTTT. This encodes CAGSLLQSTDTQYF. Combining the CDR3 with reference TRBV5-1 and TRBJ2-3 gives the whole variable domain KAGVTQTPRYLIKTRGQQVTLSCSPISGHRSVSWYQQTPGQGLQFLFEYFSETQRNKGNFPGRFSGRQFSNSRSEMNVSTLELGDSALYLCAGSLLQSTDTQYFGPGTRLTVL.

The chain joins TRBV12-3 or TRBV12-4 to TRBJ2-3; 14 bases align to TRBD2. This CDR3 has 17 residues. V lost 8 bases and J lost 4; bases outside the gene matches: 11. Here the CDR3 reads CASSPRGTSGSADTQYF. The DNA of the CDR3 is TGTGCCAGCTCACCGCGAGGGACTAGCGGGAGCGCAGATACGCAGTATTTT.

Remarks on this clonotype: A much bigger clone sits one base away, suggesting this may be a read error. The chain links TRBV3-1 to TRBJ1-5; D not resolved. Germline V CDR1 and CDR2: LGHDT, YNNKEL (reference sequence). The CDR3 has 12 residues. The CDR3 DNA reads TGTGCCGGCAGCCAATCGAGTCAGCCCCAGCATTTT. It yields the protein CAGSQSSQPQHF.

This clonotype has at least ten counts. The V gene is TRBV27, the J gene TRBJ2-1; tentative D call: TRBD2 (6 bases). The CDR3 has 18 residues. V gave up 5 bases and J gave up 7 bases, with 27 bases separating them. Germline V gene lookup returns CDR1 MNHEY and CDR2 SMNVEV (reference sequence). The CDR3 here is CASSLYRGTQGGANEQFF. Here the CDR3 DNA reads TGTGCCAGCAGTCTATACCGCGGGACCCAAGGTGGGGCAAATGAGCAGTTCTTC.

This clonotype was detected a few times. A much bigger clone sits one base away, suggesting this may be a read error. The genes are TRBV12-3 or TRBV12-4 and TRBJ2-1; D gene uncertain. V lost 3 bases, J lost 8 bases, and 14 bases lay in between. The CDR3 contains 14 residues. In nucleotides, the CDR3 is TGTGCCAGCAGTTTCGGGCTAGTTGGAGATGAGCAGTTCTTC. This gives the protein CASSFGLVGDEQFF.

This clonotype was counted ten times or more. The chain carries TRBV7-2 and TRBJ1-5; no reliable D call. In germline, CDR1 is SGHTA, CDR2 FQGNSA. This CDR3 is 15 amino acids long. The V end was cut by 1 base, the J end by 0 bases, with 7 bases between. The CDR3 DNA reads TGTGCCAGCAGCTTAGGGATTTATAGCAATCAGCCCCAGCATTTT. Amino acid sequence: CASSLGIYSNQPQHF.